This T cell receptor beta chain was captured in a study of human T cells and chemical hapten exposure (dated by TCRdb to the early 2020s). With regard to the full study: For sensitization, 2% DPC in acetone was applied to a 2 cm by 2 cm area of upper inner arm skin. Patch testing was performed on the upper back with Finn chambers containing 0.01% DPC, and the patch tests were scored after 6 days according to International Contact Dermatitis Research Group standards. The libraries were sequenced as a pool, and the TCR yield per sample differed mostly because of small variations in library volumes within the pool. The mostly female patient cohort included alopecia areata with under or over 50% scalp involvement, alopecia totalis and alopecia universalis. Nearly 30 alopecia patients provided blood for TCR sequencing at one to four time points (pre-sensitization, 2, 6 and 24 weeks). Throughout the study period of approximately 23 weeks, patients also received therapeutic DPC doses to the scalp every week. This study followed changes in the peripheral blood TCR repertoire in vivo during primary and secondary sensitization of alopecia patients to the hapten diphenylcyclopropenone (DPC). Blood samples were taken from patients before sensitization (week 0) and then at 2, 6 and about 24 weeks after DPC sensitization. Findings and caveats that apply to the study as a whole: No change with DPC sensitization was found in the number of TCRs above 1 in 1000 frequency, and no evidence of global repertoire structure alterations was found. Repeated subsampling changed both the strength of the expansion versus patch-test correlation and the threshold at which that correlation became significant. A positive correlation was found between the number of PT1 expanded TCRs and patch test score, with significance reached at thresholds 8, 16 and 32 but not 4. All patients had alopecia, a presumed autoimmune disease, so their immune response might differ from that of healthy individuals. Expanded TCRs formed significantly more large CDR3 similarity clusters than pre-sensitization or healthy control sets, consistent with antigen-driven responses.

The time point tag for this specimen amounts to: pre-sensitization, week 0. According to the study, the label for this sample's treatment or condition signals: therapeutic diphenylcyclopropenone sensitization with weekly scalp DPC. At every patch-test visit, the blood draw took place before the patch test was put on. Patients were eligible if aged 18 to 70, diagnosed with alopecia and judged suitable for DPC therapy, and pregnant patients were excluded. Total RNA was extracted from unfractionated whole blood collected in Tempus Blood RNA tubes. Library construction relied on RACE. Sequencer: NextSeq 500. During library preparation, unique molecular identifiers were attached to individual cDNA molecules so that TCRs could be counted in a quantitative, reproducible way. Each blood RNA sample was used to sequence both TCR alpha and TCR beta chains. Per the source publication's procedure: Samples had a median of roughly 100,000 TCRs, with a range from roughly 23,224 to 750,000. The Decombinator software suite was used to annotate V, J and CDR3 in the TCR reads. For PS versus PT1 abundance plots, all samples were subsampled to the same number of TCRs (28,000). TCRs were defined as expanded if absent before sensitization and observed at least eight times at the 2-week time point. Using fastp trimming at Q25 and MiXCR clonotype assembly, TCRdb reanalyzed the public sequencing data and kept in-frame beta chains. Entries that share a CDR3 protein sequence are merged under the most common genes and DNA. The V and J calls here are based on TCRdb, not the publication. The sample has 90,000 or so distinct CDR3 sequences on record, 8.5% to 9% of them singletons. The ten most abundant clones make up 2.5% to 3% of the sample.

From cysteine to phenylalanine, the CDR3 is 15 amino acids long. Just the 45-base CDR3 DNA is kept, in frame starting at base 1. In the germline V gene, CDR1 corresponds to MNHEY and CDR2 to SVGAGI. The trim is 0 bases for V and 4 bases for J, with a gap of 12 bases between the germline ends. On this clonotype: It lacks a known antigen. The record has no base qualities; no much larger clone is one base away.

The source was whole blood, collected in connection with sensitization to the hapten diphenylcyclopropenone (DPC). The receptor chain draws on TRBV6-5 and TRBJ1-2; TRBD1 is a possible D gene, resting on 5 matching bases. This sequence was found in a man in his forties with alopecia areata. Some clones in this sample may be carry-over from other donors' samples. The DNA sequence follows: TGTGCCAGCAGTTACTCAGGCAGGGAAGGCTATGGCTACACCTTC. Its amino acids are CASSYSGREGYGYTF.